These 18 T cell receptor beta chains originate from one sample sequenced in a study of cytomegalovirus exposure and HLA in healthy donors. 13 Jbeta primers and 60 Vbeta primers were used for the PCR. Clones were sequenced by immunoSEQ multiplex PCR, and TCRdb holds only the in-frame ones, with some missing. The clone table shows about 48,000 clones, with the ten largest holding about 2%. The material sequenced was PBMCs. All receptors derive from a woman aged 40 to 49 in good health and CMV-seronegative.

This chain links TRBV9 with TRBJ2-3; D is possibly TRBD2 (6 bases). Trimming pared 3 bases from V and 7 bases from J, leaving 18 bases between. The CDR3 covers 15 residues. Germline V gives CDR1 SGDLS, CDR2 YYNGEE. The CDR3 here is CASSGGRGGSHTQYF. In nucleotides, the CDR3 is TGTGCCAGCAGCGGAGGGCGGGGAGGTTCTCATACGCAGTATTTT.

J is TRBJ2-2 and V is TRBV2; D is perhaps TRBD2 (5 bases). The V gene's germline CDR1 is SNHLY and CDR2 FYNNEI. The CDR3 spans 15 residues. V lost 5 bases, J lost 4 bases, and 14 bases lay in between. The CDR3 region is CASSKLRDPTGELFF. CDR3 coding DNA: TGTGCCAGCAGTAAACTCCGGGATCCCACCGGGGAGCTGTTTTTT.

The chain is built from TRBV7-9 and TRBJ2-5, with 8 bases aligning to TRBD2. The germline CDR1 and CDR2 sequences are SEHNR and FQNEAQ (reference sequence). V lost 5 bases and J lost 5; bases outside the gene matches: 10. The CDR3 extends over 15 amino acids. CDR3 bases: TGTGCCAGCAGCCCCCAGGCGGGAGGATGGGAGACCCAGTACTTC. Amino acid sequence: CASSPQAGGWETQYF.

V usage is TRBV11-1 and J usage is TRBJ2-2; D is ambiguous. The V gene's germline CDR1 is SGHAT and CDR2 FQDESV (reference sequence). V shed 0 bases and J shed 7 bases, with 3 bases lying between them. The CDR3 consists of 12 residues. The CDR3 DNA reads TGTGCCAGCAGCTTAGCCGGCGGGGAGCTGTTTTTT. Its protein is CASSLAGGELFF.

CDR3 nucleotides: TGTGCCAGCAGCTTGGGTGGGGGGGCTTTCTTT. Amino acids: CASSLGGGAFF. V usage is TRBV5-6 and J usage is TRBJ1-1, with a weak D call TRBD1 (5 bases). This CDR3 comprises 11 residues. Trimming left V 0 bases short and J 11 bases short, with 8 bases between. Germline CDR1 and CDR2: SGHDT and YYEEEE.

CDR3 DNA sequence: TGCGCCAGCAGCCAAGACTGGACAGGTACCAAAAACATTCAGTACTTC. This sequence encodes CASSQDWTGTKNIQYF. V usage is TRBV4-1 and J usage is TRBJ2-4; 7 bases map to TRBD1. Trimming at V came to 0 bases and at J to 2 bases, leaving 4 bases not matched to a gene. CDR3 length: 16 amino acids. Germline V gives CDR1 MGHRA, CDR2 YSYEKL.

The V call is TRBV9, the J call TRBJ2-7, with a tentative D call TRBD2 (6 bases). The CDR3 extends over 15 amino acids. Germline V gene data show CDR1 as SGDLS and CDR2 as YYNGEE. V lost 4 bases and J 5 bases, leaving 19 bases between the germline ends. CDR3 sequence reads: CASSPRGAGTHEQYF. CDR3 sequence (DNA): TGTGCCAGCAGCCCTCGTGGGGCGGGGACCCACGAGCAGTACTTC.

V gene TRBV6-5 combines with J gene TRBJ2-7; 9 bases align to TRBD1. V trimming: 6 bases; J trimming: 6 bases; junction bases outside the gene matches: 12. CDR3 length: 15 amino acids. Germline CDR1 is MNHEY and CDR2 is SVGAGI. Here the CDR3 DNA reads TGTGCCAGCAGCCGCAAATACAGGGGGCTGGCCGAGCAGTACTTC. This gives the protein CASSRKYRGLAEQYF.

This chain's CDR3 is CASGLREFGGRGGPYEQYF. CDR3 bases: TGTGCTAGTGGTTTGAGAGAGTTTGGGGGGAGAGGGGGCCCCTACGAGCAGTACTTC. V usage is TRBV12-5 and J usage is TRBJ2-7, with D perhaps matching TRBD1 (7 bases). Trimming pared 2 bases from V and 2 bases from J, leaving 25 bases between. CDR1 and CDR2 (germline): LGHNT, FRNRAP. The CDR3 consists of 19 residues.

This chain uses TRBV4-1 with TRBJ1-6; tentatively, D is TRBD1 (5 bases). This CDR3 comprises 14 residues. Trimming took 1 base from V and 14 from J, leaving 15 bases between them. CDR1 is MGHRA and CDR2 is YSYEKL in the germline V gene. The CDR3 protein is CASSQVLWGGALHF. The CDR3 nucleotides read TGCGCCAGCAGCCAAGTCCTCTGGGGCGGAGCCCTCCACTTT.

The rearrangement uses TRBV15 and TRBJ2-5; TRBD2 agrees at 13 bases. CDR1 is LNHNV, CDR2 YYDKDF, per germline (reference sequence). V shed 3 bases and J 5 bases; nucleotides not matched to a gene: 6. This CDR3 has 16 amino acids. CDR3 DNA: TGTGCCACCAGCAGTGGGACTAGCGGGGCCGGGGAGACCCAGTACTTC. Translation gives CATSSGTSGAGETQYF. The complete variable domain, with remaining parts taken from reference TRBV15 and TRBJ2-5, reads DAMVIQNPRYQVTQFGKPVTLSCSQTLNHNVMYWYQQKSSQAPKLLFHYYDKDFNNEADTPDNFQSRRPNTSFCFLDIRSPGLGDTAMYLCATSSGTSGAGETQYFGPGTRLLVL.

V usage is TRBV2 and J usage is TRBJ2-1; TRBD2 is a possible D gene (6 bases). The CDR3 has 16 amino acids. Germline CDR1 and CDR2: SNHLY and FYNNEI. The V gene lost 8 bases and the J gene lost 0 bases, with 17 bases spanning the gap. The CDR3 DNA reads as TGTGCCAGCCGTGGGCGGGGCAGGGTCTCCTACAATGAGCAGTTCTTC. Protein product: CASRGRGRVSYNEQFF.

This chain joins TRBV19 and TRBJ1-4; D not resolved. The CDR3 totals 15 residues. Germline lookup yields CDR1 LNHDA and CDR2 SQIVND (reference sequence). V was cut by 5 bases and J by 4 bases, with 14 bases left in between. The CDR3 DNA is TGTGCCAGTAGTCCCCCGGGGTGGGGTAATGAAAAACTGTTTTTT. This codes for CASSPPGWGNEKLFF.

The rearrangement links TRBV6-5 to TRBJ2-1; D might be TRBD1 (5 bases). This CDR3 is built from 14 residues. Germline CDR1 MNHEY, CDR2 SVGAGI. V lost 5 bases, J lost 0 bases, and 8 bases lay in between. CDR3 region: CASSRQSSYNEQFF. Here the CDR3 DNA reads TGTGCCAGCAGTCGACAGAGCTCCTACAATGAGCAGTTCTTC.

This chain connects TRBV4-1 to TRBJ1-4; 9 bases are a match to TRBD1. With V trimmed by 0 bases and J by 7 bases, 6 bases remained unmatched. CDR3 length equals 16 residues. From germline, CDR1 is MGHRA and CDR2 YSYEKL. The CDR3 reads CASSQDWDRAGEKLFF. In DNA, the CDR3 is TGCGCCAGCAGCCAAGATTGGGACAGGGCTGGTGAAAAACTGTTTTTT.

This chain links TRBV10-3 with TRBJ1-6; 9 nucleotides align to TRBD1. The germline gives CDR1 ENHRY, CDR2 SYGVKD. V shed 3 bases, J shed 7 bases, and the junction held 4 bases outside the gene matches. The CDR3 has 15 residues. CDR3 in DNA: TGTGCCATCAGTGATGACAGGGGGAGAAATTCACCCCTCCACTTT. Translation: CAISDDRGRNSPLHF.

The chain carries TRBV19 and TRBJ2-6; perhaps TRBD1 as D (5 bases). This CDR3 contains 15 residues. CDR1 is LNHDA and CDR2 is SQIVND in the germline V gene (reference sequence). With 6 bases removed from V and 4 bases from J, the gap between germline ends came to 13 bases. The chain's CDR3 is CASSLGQAGANVLTF. In nucleotides, the CDR3 is TGTGCCAGTAGCCTAGGACAAGCCGGGGCCAACGTCCTGACTTTC.

The J gene is TRBJ1-3, the V gene TRBV9; 7 bases are a match to TRBD1. CDR3 length: 17 residues. Germline CDR1 and CDR2: SGDLS and YYNGEE. V shed 3 bases, J shed 1 base, and the junction held 10 bases outside the gene matches. This chain's CDR3 is CASSGSQGDSSGNTIYF. Written as DNA, the CDR3 is TGTGCCAGCAGCGGATCTCAGGGGGACTCTTCTGGAAACACCATATATTTT.